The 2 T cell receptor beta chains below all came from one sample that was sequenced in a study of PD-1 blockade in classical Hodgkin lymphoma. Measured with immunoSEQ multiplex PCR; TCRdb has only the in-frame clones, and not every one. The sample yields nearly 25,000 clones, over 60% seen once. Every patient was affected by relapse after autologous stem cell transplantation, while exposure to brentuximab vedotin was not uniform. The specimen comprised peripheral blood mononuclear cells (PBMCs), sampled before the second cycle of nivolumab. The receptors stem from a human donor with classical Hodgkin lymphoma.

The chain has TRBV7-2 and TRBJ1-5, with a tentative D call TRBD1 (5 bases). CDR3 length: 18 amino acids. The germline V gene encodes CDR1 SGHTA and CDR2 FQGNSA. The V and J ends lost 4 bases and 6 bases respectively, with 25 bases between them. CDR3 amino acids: CASSYRGTGVGQSQPQHF. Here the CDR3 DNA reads TGTGCCAGCAGCTACCGGGGTACGGGGGTTGGTCAGTCTCAGCCCCAGCATTTT.

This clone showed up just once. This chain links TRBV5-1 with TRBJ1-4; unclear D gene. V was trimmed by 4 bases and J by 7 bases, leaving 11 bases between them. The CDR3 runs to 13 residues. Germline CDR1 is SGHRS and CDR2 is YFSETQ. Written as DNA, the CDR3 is TGCGCCAGCAGCCCTGGGAGTGGTGAAAAACTGTTTTTT. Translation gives CASSPGSGEKLFF.